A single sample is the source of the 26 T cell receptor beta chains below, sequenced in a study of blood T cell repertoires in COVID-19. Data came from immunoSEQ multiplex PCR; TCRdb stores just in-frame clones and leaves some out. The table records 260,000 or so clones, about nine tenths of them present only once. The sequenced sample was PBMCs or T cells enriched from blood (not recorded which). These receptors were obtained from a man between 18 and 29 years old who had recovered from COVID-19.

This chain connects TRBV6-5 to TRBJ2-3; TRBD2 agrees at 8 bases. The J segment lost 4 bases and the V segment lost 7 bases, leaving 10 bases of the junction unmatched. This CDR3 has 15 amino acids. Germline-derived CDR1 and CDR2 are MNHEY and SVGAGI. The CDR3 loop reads CASTRAGEEADTQYF. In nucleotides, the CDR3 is TGTGCCAGCACACGAGCGGGAGAGGAGGCAGATACGCAGTATTTT.

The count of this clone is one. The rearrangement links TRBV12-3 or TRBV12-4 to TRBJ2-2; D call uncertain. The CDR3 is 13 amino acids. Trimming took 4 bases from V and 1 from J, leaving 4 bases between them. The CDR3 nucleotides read TGTGCCAGCAGTTCCAGGAACACCGGGGAGCTGTTTTTT. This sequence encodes CASSSRNTGELFF.

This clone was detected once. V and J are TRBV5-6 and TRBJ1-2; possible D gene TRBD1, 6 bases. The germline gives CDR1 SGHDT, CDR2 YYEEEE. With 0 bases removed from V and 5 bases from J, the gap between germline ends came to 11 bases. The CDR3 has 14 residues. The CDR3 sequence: CASSLAGTKYGYTF. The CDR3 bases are TGTGCCAGCAGCTTGGCCGGGACAAAATATGGCTACACCTTC.

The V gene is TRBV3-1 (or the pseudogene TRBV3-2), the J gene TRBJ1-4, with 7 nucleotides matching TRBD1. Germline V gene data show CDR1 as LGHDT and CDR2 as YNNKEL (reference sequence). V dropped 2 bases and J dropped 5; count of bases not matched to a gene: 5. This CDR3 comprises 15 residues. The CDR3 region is CASSQQGGLNEKLFF. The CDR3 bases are TGTGCCAGCAGCCAACAGGGGGGTTTGAATGAAAAACTGTTTTTT.

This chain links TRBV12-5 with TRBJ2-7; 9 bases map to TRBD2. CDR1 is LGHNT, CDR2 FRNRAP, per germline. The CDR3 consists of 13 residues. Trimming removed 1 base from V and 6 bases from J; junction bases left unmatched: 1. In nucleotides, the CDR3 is TGTGCTAGTGGTTTGGGCGGGGGGGTCGAGCAGTACTTC. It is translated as CASGLGGGVEQYF.

CDR3 residues: CASSGTGTGTFGQPQHF. In nucleotides, the CDR3 is TGTGCCAGCAGTGGTACCGGGACAGGGACCTTCGGGCAGCCCCAGCATTTT. This sequence joins TRBV6-2 or TRBV6-3 and TRBJ1-5; 9 bases map to TRBD1. The CDR3 sequence is 17 residues long. Trimming took 5 bases from V and 7 from J; bases not matched to a gene: 15. Germline V gene lookup returns CDR1 MNHEY and CDR2 SVGEGT.

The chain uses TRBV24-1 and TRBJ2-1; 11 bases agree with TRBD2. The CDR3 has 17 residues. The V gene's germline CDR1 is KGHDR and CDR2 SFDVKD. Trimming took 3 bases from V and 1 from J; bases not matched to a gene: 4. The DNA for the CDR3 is TGTGCCACCAGTGATGATCTAGCGGGAGGTTCCTACAATGAGCAGTTCTTC. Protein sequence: CATSDDLAGGSYNEQFF.

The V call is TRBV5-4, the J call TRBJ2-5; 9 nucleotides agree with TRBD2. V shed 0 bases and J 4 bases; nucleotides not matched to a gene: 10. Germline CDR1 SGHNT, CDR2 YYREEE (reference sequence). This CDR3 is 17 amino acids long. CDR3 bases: TGTGCCAGCAGCTTGGGAGGTAGCGGGAGTATAAGAGAGACCCAGTACTTC. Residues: CASSLGGSGSIRETQYF.

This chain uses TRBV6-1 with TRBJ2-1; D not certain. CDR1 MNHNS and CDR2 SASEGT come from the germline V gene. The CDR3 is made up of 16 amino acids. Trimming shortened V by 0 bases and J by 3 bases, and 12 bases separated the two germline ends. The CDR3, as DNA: TGTGCCAGCAGTGAAGCGGGCACCAGGAACTACAATGAGCAGTTCTTC. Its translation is CASSEAGTRNYNEQFF.

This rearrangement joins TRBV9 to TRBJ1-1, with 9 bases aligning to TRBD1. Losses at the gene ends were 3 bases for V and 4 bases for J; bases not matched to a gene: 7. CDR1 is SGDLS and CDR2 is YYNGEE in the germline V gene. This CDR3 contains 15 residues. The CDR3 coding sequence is TGTGCCAGCAGCGGGGGGACAGGGTCGAGCACTGAAGCTTTCTTT. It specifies CASSGGTGSSTEAFF.

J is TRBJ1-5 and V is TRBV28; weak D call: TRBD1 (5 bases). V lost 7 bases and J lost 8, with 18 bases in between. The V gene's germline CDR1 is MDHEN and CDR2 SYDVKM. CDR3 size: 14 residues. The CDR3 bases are TGTGCCAGCACCTTACGGGGGGTTGGAAAGCCCCAGCATTTT. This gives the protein CASTLRGVGKPQHF.

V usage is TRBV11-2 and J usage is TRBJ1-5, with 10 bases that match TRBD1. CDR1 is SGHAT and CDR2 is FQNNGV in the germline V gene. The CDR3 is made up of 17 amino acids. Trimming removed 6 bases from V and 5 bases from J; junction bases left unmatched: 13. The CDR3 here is CASSRLRVGTGDQPQHF. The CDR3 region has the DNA TGTGCCAGCAGTCGGCTCCGGGTAGGGACAGGGGATCAGCCCCAGCATTTT.

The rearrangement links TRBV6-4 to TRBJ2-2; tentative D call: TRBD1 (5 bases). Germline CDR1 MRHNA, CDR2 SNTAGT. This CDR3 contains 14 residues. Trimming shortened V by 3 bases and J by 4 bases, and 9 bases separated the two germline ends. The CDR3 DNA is TGTGCCAGCAGTGAAGGGGTGAGCACCGGGGAGCTGTTTTTT. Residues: CASSEGVSTGELFF.

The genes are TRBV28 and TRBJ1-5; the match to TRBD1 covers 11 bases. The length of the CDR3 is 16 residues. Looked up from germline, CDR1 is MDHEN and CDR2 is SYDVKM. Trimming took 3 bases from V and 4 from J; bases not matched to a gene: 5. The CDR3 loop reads CASSFLGQGANQPQHF. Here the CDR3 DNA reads TGTGCCAGCAGTTTCCTCGGACAGGGGGCGAATCAGCCCCAGCATTTT. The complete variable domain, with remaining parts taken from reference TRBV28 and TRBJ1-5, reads DVKVTQSSRYLVKRTGEKVFLECVQDMDHENMFWYRQDPGLGLRLIYFSYDVKMKEKGDIPEGYSVSREKKERFSLILESASTNQTSMYLCASSFLGQGANQPQHFGDGTRLSIL.

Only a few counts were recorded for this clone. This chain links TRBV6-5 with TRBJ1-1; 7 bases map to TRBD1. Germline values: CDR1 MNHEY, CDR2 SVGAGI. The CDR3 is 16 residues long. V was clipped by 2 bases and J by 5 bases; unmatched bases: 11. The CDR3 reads CASSYDRAGRSTEAFF. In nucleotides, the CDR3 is TGTGCCAGCAGTTACGACAGGGCGGGTCGTTCGACTGAAGCTTTCTTT.

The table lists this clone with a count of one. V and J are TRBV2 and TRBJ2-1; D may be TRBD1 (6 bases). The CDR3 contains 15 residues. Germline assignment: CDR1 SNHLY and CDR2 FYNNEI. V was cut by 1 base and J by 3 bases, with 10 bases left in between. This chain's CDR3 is CASSEDRAVYNEQFF. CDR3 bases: TGTGCCAGCAGTGAAGACAGGGCCGTCTACAATGAGCAGTTCTTC.

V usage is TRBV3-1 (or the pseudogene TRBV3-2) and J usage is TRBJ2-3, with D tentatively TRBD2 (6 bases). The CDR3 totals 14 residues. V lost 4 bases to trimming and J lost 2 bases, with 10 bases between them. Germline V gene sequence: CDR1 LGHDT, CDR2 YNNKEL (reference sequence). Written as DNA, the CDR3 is TGTGCCAGCAGCCCGCGGGAAACCACAGATACGCAGTATTTT. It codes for CASSPRETTDTQYF.

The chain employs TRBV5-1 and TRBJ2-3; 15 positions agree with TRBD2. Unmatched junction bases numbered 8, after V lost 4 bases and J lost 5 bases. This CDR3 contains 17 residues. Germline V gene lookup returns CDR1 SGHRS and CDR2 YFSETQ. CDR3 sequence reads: CASSVGLAGGRGDTQYF. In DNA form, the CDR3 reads TGCGCCAGCAGCGTCGGACTAGCGGGGGGGCGTGGAGATACGCAGTATTTT.

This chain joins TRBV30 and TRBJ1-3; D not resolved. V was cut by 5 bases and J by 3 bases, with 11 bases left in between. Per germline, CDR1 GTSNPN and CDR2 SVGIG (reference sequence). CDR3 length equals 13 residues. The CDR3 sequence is CAWSLRSGNTIYF. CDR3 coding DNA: TGTGCCTGGTCCCTAAGGAGTGGAAACACCATATATTTT. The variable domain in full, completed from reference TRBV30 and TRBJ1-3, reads SQTIHQWPATLVQPVGSPLSLECTVEGTSNPNLYWYRQAAGRGLQLLFYSVGIGQISSEVPQNLSASRPQDRQFILSSKKLLLSDSGFYLCAWSLRSGNTIYFGEGSWLTVV.

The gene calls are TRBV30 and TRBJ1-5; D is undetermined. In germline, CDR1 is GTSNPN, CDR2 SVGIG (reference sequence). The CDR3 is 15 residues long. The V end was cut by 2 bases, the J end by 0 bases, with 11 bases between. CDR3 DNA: TGTGCCTGGAGTCCGGGGATTAATAGCAATCAGCCCCAGCATTTT. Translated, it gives CAWSPGINSNQPQHF.

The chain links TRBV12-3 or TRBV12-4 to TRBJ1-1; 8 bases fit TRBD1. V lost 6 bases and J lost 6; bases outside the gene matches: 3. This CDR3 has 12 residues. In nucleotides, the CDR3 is TGTGCCAGCAGCTCGACAGGGGCTGAAGCTTTCTTT. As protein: CASSSTGAEAFF.

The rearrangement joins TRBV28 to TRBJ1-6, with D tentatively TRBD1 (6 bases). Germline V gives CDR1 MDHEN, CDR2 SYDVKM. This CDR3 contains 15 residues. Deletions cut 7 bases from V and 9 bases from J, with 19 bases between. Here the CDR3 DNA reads TGTGCCAGCATTCGGGGGGCTCGGGGGATTTCACCCCTCCACTTT. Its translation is CASIRGARGISPLHF.

CDR3 DNA: TGTGCCAGCAGCATAGGGACAGAGTACAATGAGCAGTTCTTC. Translation: CASSIGTEYNEQFF. The rearrangement joins TRBV7-6 to TRBJ2-1; TRBD1 matches at 7 bases. J lost 4 bases, V lost 5 bases, and 5 bases had no gene match. Germline V gene lookup returns CDR1 SGHVS and CDR2 FNYEAQ. This CDR3 has 14 residues.

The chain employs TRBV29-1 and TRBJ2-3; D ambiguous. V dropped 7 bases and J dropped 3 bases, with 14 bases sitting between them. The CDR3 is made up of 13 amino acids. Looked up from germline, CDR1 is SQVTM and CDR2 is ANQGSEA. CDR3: CSAAFPGTDTQYF. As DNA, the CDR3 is TGCAGCGCCGCCTTCCCCGGGACAGATACGCAGTATTTT.

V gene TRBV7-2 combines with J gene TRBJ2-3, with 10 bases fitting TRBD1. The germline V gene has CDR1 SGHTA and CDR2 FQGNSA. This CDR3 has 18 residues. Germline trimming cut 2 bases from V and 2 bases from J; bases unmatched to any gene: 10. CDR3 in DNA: TGTGCCAGCAGCTTACAGGCGCGGACAGGGGGTCTCACAGATACGCAGTATTTT. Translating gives CASSLQARTGGLTDTQYF.

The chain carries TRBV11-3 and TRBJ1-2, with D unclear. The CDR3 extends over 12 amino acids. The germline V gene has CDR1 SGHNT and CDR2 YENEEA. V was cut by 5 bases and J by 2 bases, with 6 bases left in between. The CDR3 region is CASSQRNYGYTF. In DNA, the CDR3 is TGTGCCAGCAGCCAACGGAACTATGGCTACACCTTC.